Described below is a single T cell receptor beta chain sequence and its context. The sample originates from a study of blood T cell repertoires in COVID-19. Overall study: Sources were T cells, B-cell-depleted T cells, or PBMCs; the material itself was cDNA or gDNA.

Data came from immunoSEQ multiplex PCR; TCRdb stores just in-frame clones and leaves some out. The profile shows 210,000 or so clones, approximately 81% of them singletons. Germline lookup yields CDR1 SGHDT and CDR2 YYEEEE. The CDR3 sequence is 15 residues long. The V end lost 6 bases, the J end lost 3 bases, and 13 bases lay between the germline ends. The specimen was peripheral blood. This sequence originates from an elderly woman with active or convalescent COVID-19. This rearrangement joins TRBV5-6 to TRBJ1-6, with a possible D match to TRBD1 (5 bases). Here the CDR3 DNA reads TGTGCCAGCAACAGGTGGCCCCTCTATAATTCACCCCTCCACTTT. It translates to CASNRWPLYNSPLHF.